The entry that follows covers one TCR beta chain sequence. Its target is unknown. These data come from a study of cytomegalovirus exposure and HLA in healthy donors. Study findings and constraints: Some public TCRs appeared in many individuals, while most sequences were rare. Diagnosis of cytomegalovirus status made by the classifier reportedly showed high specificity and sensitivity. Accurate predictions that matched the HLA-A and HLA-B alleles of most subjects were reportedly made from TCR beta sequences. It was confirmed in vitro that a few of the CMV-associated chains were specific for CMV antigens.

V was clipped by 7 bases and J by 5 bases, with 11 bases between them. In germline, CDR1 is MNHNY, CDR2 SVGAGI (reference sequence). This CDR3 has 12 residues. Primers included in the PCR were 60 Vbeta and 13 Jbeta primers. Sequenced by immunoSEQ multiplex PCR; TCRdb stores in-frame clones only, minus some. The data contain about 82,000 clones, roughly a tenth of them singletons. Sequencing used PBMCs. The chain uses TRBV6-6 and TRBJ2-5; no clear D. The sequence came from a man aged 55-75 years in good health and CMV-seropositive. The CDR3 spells CASNPAGETQYF. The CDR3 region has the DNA TGTGCCAGCAATCCGGCCGGGGAGACCCAGTACTTC.